This TCR beta chain was sequenced during a study of beta chain features in type 1 diabetes. Across the whole study: The patients were much like the healthy donors in age, gender and cell yields.

The authors reverse transcribed all of the isolated RNA, so sequencing captured expressed TCRB transcripts. Generated by immunoSEQ multiplex PCR, the TCRdb table keeps only in-frame clones and is missing some. The sample lists 120,000 to 150,000 clones, 6.9% occurring once. Germline V CDR1 and CDR2: SGHTA, FQGTGA. The CDR3 covers 15 residues. Deletions cut 2 bases from V and 0 bases from J, with 10 bases between. Source material: central memory CD4+ T cells from blood. The origin of this receptor is a woman aged 30 to 39 in good health. The chain couples TRBV7-3 to TRBJ1-1; tentative D call: TRBD1 (6 bases). Here the CDR3 DNA reads TGTGCCAGCAGCTTACGAGGGGGTTTGAACACTGAAGCTTTCTTT. Protein sequence: CASSLRGGLNTEAFF.